These 20 T cell receptor beta chains were sequenced from one sample in a study of blood T cell repertoires in COVID-19. Measured with immunoSEQ multiplex PCR; TCRdb has only the in-frame clones, and not every one. The sample contains approximately 340,000 clones, 91% of which appear only once. Sequences were obtained from PBMCs or T cells enriched from blood (not recorded which). These receptors originate from a woman aged 40 to 50 who had been exposed to COVID-19.

This clone was seen just once. The J gene is TRBJ1-1, the V gene TRBV19; D perhaps matches TRBD1 (6 bases). The CDR3 totals 12 residues. The V gene lost 5 bases and the J gene lost 10 bases, with 14 bases spanning the gap. Germline V lookup: CDR1 LNHDA, CDR2 SQIVND (reference sequence). In DNA form, the CDR3 reads TGTGCCAGTAGTCCAAAGGACAGCCGAGCTTTCTTT. Translated, it gives CASSPKDSRAFF.

The V call is TRBV5-1, the J call TRBJ1-3; possible D gene TRBD1, 6 bases. V lost 4 bases to trimming and J lost 4 bases, with 15 bases between them. The CDR3 loop spans 15 amino acids. The germline gives CDR1 SGHRS, CDR2 YFSETQ. As DNA, the CDR3 is TGCGCCAGCAGCCCAAAACCCGGGACAGGAAACACCATATATTTT. Translating it yields CASSPKPGTGNTIYF.

CDR3 sequence (DNA): TGTGCCAGCCAATTGACGACTGTCTATGGCTACACCTTC. This gives the protein CASQLTTVYGYTF. V gene TRBV6-5 combines with J gene TRBJ1-2; the D is unclear. V was trimmed by 8 bases and J by 4 bases, leaving 14 bases between them. Germline values: CDR1 MNHEY, CDR2 SVGAGI. The CDR3 runs to 13 residues.

The chain carries TRBV29-1 and TRBJ1-2; 8 bases map to TRBD1. The ends lost 4 bases at V and 5 bases at J; junction bases unmatched: 6. In germline, CDR1 is SQVTM, CDR2 ANQGSEA. The CDR3 runs to 13 residues. The CDR3: CSVVGTGGYGYTF. The DNA for the CDR3 is TGCAGCGTTGTAGGGACAGGAGGGTATGGCTACACCTTC.

The V gene is TRBV25-1, the J gene TRBJ1-3; no clear D. The CDR3 contains 13 residues. V lost 2 bases and J lost 4, with 6 bases in between. Germline CDR1 reads MGHDK; CDR2 reads SYGVNS. This chain's CDR3 is CASSENIGNTIYF. In nucleotides, the CDR3 is TGTGCCAGCAGTGAAAATATCGGAAACACCATATATTTT.

This rearrangement joins TRBV7-2 to TRBJ2-2, with 12 bases identical to TRBD2. Germline assignment: CDR1 SGHTA and CDR2 FQGNSA. J lost 6 bases, V lost 4 bases, and 3 bases had no gene match. This CDR3 has 15 residues. The CDR3 protein is CASSSASGRAGELFF. The CDR3 DNA follows: TGTGCCAGCAGCTCCGCTAGCGGGAGGGCCGGGGAGCTGTTTTTT.

The rearrangement links TRBV5-6 to TRBJ2-1; D is perhaps TRBD1 (5 bases). The CDR3 covers 16 residues. Trimming left V 3 bases short and J 0 bases short, with 13 bases between. Germline V gives CDR1 SGHDT, CDR2 YYEEEE. The CDR3 here is CASSSQGGNSYNEQFF. For the CDR3, the DNA is TGTGCCAGCAGCTCCCAGGGCGGCAACTCCTACAATGAGCAGTTCTTC.

This rearrangement joins TRBV5-6 to TRBJ1-3; TRBD1 might be the D (5 bases). Trimming cost V 4 bases and J 0 bases, with 14 bases left between them. The CDR3 length is 16 residues. Germline loops: CDR1 SGHDT, CDR2 YYEEEE. The CDR3 here is CASSTTVLVSGNTIYF. CDR3 nucleotide sequence: TGTGCCAGCAGCACGACAGTTCTCGTCTCTGGAAACACCATATATTTT.

V usage is TRBV7-2 and J usage is TRBJ1-6, with a tentative D call TRBD1 (6 bases). The ends were cut back, 3 bases at V and 6 bases at J, with 15 bases in the middle. CDR3 size: 16 residues. The V gene's germline CDR1 is SGHTA and CDR2 FQGNSA. CDR3 region: CASSFLLGAGNSPLHF. CDR3 nucleotides: TGTGCCAGCAGCTTTCTTTTGGGGGCGGGTAATTCACCCCTCCACTTT.

This clone was observed once. The chain recombines TRBV5-1 with TRBJ2-1; tentative D call: TRBD2 (6 bases). Between the trimmed V and J ends, which lost 4 bases and 2 bases, there was a span of 16 bases. The germline V gene encodes CDR1 SGHRS and CDR2 YFSETQ. The CDR3 contains 16 residues. The CDR3 DNA reads as TGCGCCAGCAGCCGCGCGGGGCAGGCGACCTACAATGAGCAGTTCTTC. It translates to CASSRAGQATYNEQFF.

CDR3 sequence reads: CASSNQGTGRYNEQFF. The CDR3 DNA sequence: TGTGCCAGCAGCAACCAAGGGACAGGGCGCTACAATGAGCAGTTCTTC. The genes are TRBV27 and TRBJ2-1; the match to TRBD1 covers 9 bases. CDR3 length: 16 residues. Germline CDR1 and CDR2: MNHEY and SMNVEV (reference sequence). Losses at the gene ends were 6 bases for V and 3 bases for J; bases not matched to a gene: 9.

The chain joins TRBV11-3 to TRBJ2-7; 8 bases match TRBD1. V lost 0 bases and J lost 3; bases outside the gene matches: 10. The CDR3 runs 17 residues. Looked up from germline, CDR1 is SGHNT and CDR2 is YENEEA. The CDR3 nucleotides are TGTGCCAGCAGCTTAGATCGTATCTCGGGACAGGTCTACGAGCAGTACTTC. Amino acid sequence: CASSLDRISGQVYEQYF.

CDR3 sequence reads: CASSEGQGFYEQYF. In nucleotides, the CDR3 is TGTGCCAGCAGCGAGGGACAGGGGTTCTACGAGCAGTACTTC. The chain links TRBV4-2 to TRBJ2-7; 10 bases line up with TRBD1. The CDR3 runs 14 residues. Germline trimming cut 5 bases from V and 3 bases from J; bases unmatched to any gene: 4. Germline V gives CDR1 LGHNA, CDR2 YNFKEQ.

This sequence joins TRBV7-2 and TRBJ2-2; D is undetermined. CDR3 length equals 13 residues. CDR1 is SGHTA, CDR2 FQGNSA, per germline. Trimming stripped 5 bases from V and 5 bases from J, with 9 bases between. The CDR3 coding sequence is TGTGCCAGCAGCCCGCGGTGGACCGGGGAGCTGTTTTTT. It encodes CASSPRWTGELFF.

This clone was counted once. The rearrangement links TRBV6-4 to TRBJ2-3; 7 bases match TRBD1. The CDR3 is 14 amino acids. Germline lookup yields CDR1 MRHNA and CDR2 SNTAGT. J lost 2 bases, V lost 6 bases, and 5 bases had no gene match. The CDR3 protein is CASRETGTTDTQYF. The DNA for the CDR3 is TGTGCCAGCAGGGAGACAGGGACCACAGATACGCAGTATTTT.

The CDR3 is CASSHPFRDSGNTIYF. CDR3 nucleotide sequence: TGCGCCAGCAGCCACCCGTTCCGGGACTCTGGAAACACCATATATTTT. This rearrangement joins TRBV4-1 to TRBJ1-3; D is undetermined. The V gene's germline CDR1 is MGHRA and CDR2 YSYEKL. V was clipped by 3 bases and J by 0 bases, with 12 bases between them. The CDR3 consists of 16 residues.

V gene TRBV5-4 combines with J gene TRBJ1-1; perhaps TRBD1 as D (5 bases). CDR1 and CDR2 (germline): SGHNT, YYREEE (reference sequence). This CDR3 has 14 residues. Trimming cost V 1 base and J 3 bases, with 10 bases left between them. The CDR3 loop is CASSLSRADTEAFF. The DNA of the CDR3 is TGTGCCAGCAGCTTGAGCAGGGCGGACACTGAAGCTTTCTTT.

Regarding this clone: Other nucleotide sequences in the sample specify the same CDR3. The chain has TRBV9 and TRBJ2-3; 9 positions match TRBD2. Germline V gene lookup returns CDR1 SGDLS and CDR2 YYNGEE. CDR3 length equals 15 residues. With V trimmed by 4 bases and J by 0 bases, 3 bases remained unmatched. CDR3 bases: TGTGCCAGCAGCCCGCTAGCGGGGAGCACAGATACGCAGTATTTT. Amino acids: CASSPLAGSTDTQYF.

This chain links TRBV5-5 with TRBJ1-2; D unresolved. CDR3 length equals 13 residues. The germline V gene encodes CDR1 SGHKS and CDR2 YYEKEE (reference sequence). V lost 7 bases and J 0 bases, leaving 10 bases between the germline ends. CDR3 in DNA: TGTGCCAGCGCCCGTCGAGCTAACTATGGCTACACCTTC. Its protein is CASARRANYGYTF. Full variable domain (remainder filled in from reference TRBV5-5 and TRBJ1-2): DAGVTQSPTHLIKTRGQQVTLRCSPISGHKSVSWYQQVLGQGPQFIFQYYEKEERGRGNFPDRFSARQFPNYSSELNVNALLLGDSALYLCASARRANYGYTFGSGTRLTVV.

The V gene is TRBV2, the J gene TRBJ2-2; 8 bases line up with TRBD1. V lost 8 bases and J lost 6; bases outside the gene matches: 5. The germline V gene has CDR1 SNHLY and CDR2 FYNNEI. The CDR3 loop spans 13 amino acids. This chain's CDR3 is CASLDRVSGELFF. The CDR3 region has the DNA TGTGCCAGCCTGGACAGGGTCTCCGGGGAGCTGTTTTTT.